This entry lists 9 T cell receptor beta chains sequenced from one sample in a study of cytomegalovirus exposure and HLA in healthy donors. Both 60 Vbeta primers and 13 Jbeta primers went into the PCR. The table came from immunoSEQ multiplex PCR; TCRdb's copy has only in-frame clones and leaves some out. The table lists 200,000 or so clones, around 80% of them singletons. The sample taken for sequencing was PBMCs. The receptors derive from a woman between 18 and 30 years old in good health and CMV-seropositive.

CDR3 loop: CASSLGGAFYNEQFF. The CDR3 nucleotides are TGTGCCAGCAGCTTAGGGGGCGCTTTCTACAATGAGCAGTTCTTC. V gene TRBV7-9 combines with J gene TRBJ2-1; TRBD1 is a possible D gene (5 bases). V lost 1 base to trimming and J lost 3 bases, with 10 bases between them. Germline lookup yields CDR1 SEHNR and CDR2 FQNEAQ (reference sequence). CDR3 size: 15 residues.

The chain combines TRBV6-1 with TRBJ2-5; TRBD2 matches at 14 bases. After removal of 6 bases from V and 4 bases from J, the junction contained 1 base not matched to a gene. Germline V CDR1 and CDR2: MNHNS, SASEGT. CDR3 length: 14 amino acids. In nucleotides, the CDR3 is TGTGCCAGCAGGACTAGCGGGGGGGCAGAGACCCAGTACTTC. Encoded protein: CASRTSGGAETQYF.

Of note for this clone: Other DNA sequences of this sample code for an identical CDR3. The rearrangement links TRBV27 to TRBJ2-6; no clear D gene. Per germline, CDR1 MNHEY and CDR2 SMNVEV (reference sequence). V gave up 6 bases and J gave up 0 bases, with 6 bases separating them. The CDR3 runs to 14 residues. The CDR3 DNA is TGTGCCAGCAGAATCTCCTCTGGGGCCAACGTCCTGACTTTC. Encoded protein: CASRISSGANVLTF.

The chain is built from TRBV11-2 and TRBJ2-3; 7 nucleotides align to TRBD2. The ends lost 5 bases at V and 2 bases at J; junction bases unmatched: 7. Per the germline V gene, CDR1 is SGHAT and CDR2 is FQNNGV. The CDR3 loop spans 15 amino acids. The chain's CDR3 is CASSTGTKYTDTQYF. The CDR3 region has the DNA TGTGCCAGCAGCACCGGGACTAAATACACAGATACGCAGTATTTT.

About this clone: A read error may produce the germline difference seen at one junction end. V gene TRBV4-1 combines with J gene TRBJ1-4; 7 bases align to TRBD1. The length of the CDR3 is 14 residues. Germline lookup yields CDR1 MGHRA and CDR2 YSYEKL. DNA of the CDR3: TGCGCCAGCAGCCCCCGCAGGGGGGAGTGGAAACCGTTTTTT. As protein: CASSPRRGEWKPFF.

The gene calls are TRBV6-5 and TRBJ1-4; D unresolved. The germline V and J ends were trimmed by 7 bases and 7 bases, with 13 bases remaining between them. This CDR3 region has 13 residues. CDR1 is MNHEY and CDR2 is SVGAGI in the germline V gene. In DNA, the CDR3 is TGTGCCAGCACGGCAGGTGCTCTTGAAAAACTGTTTTTT. Translation: CASTAGALEKLFF.

This clone was seen a handful of times. The V gene is TRBV19, the J gene TRBJ2-5; 7 bases are shared with TRBD1. Germline-derived CDR1 and CDR2 are LNHDA and SQIVND (reference sequence). The CDR3 contains 15 residues. Unmatched junction bases numbered 7, after V lost 1 base and J lost 5 bases. CDR3 in DNA: TGTGCCAGTAGTATAGCCTTGACAGGGAAGGAGACCCAGTACTTC. It specifies CASSIALTGKETQYF.

For this clone: At one of its ends the junction is not consistent with the germline gene, which may arise from a read error. The chain combines TRBV7-9 with TRBJ2-3; D unresolved. The CDR3 runs to 11 residues. From germline, CDR1 is SEHNR and CDR2 FQNEAQ (reference sequence). The CDR3 sequence is CSSSPVDTQYF. The CDR3 bases are TGTTCCAGCAGCCCGGTAGATACGCAGTATTTT.

The chain recombines TRBV21-1 with TRBJ2-7; the listed D gene, TRBD2, was not tested against the DNA. TRBV21-1 is assigned pseudogene status. CDR3 length: 17 residues. The CDR3 DNA is TGTGCCAGCAGCCGGGAGCTTGGGGAGGGGGGGACCTACGAGCAGTACTTC. Its protein product is CASSRELGEGGTYEQYF.